The source of this T cell receptor (beta chain) is a study of T cell repertoires in cytomegalovirus infection. Study-wide background: CMV epitopes that were recently identified and HLA-C-restricted were used alongside well-studied HLA-B-restricted ones. Shared public TCR beta signatures pointed to both CMV infection and a matching HLA type.

The CDR3 is 18 amino acids. CDR1 is SEHNR and CDR2 is FQNEAQ in the germline V gene (reference sequence). V shed 4 bases and J 3 bases; nucleotides not matched to a gene: 9. TCRdb passed the reads through MiXCR, listing each CDR3 protein once. The sample yields approximately 120,000 distinct CDR3 sequences, roughly a third seen once. This clonotype was found many times. What it binds is unknown. Study-level results: Dominating the ex vivo response were TCR beta clonotypes that were CMV-specific and HLA-C-restricted. Carriage of CMV together with the relevant HLA was identifiable through cumulative public TCR beta family frequency.

The chain links TRBV7-9 to TRBJ2-1, with 13 bases lining up with TRBD2. The source of this sequence is a human donor in good health (CMV status not recorded). Some clones in this sample may be carry-over from other donors' samples. The sequencing used CD8+ T cells from cultured PBMCs, collected from culture after CMV antigen stimulation. For the CDR3, the DNA is TGTGCCAGCAGCTCGGGACTAGCGGGGATGCCGAACTACAATGAGCAGTTCTTC. Its translation: CASSSGLAGMPNYNEQFF.